This note documents a single TCR beta chain sequence. Antigen: not known. This record comes from a study of T cell responses to AZD1222 COVID-19 vaccine. Clones were read by immunoSEQ multiplex PCR, and TCRdb kept only the in-frame ones, dropping some. The sample includes tens of thousands of clones, 92% of them seen just once. Combined were second doses at about 4 or about 12 weeks. The CDR3 runs 16 residues. Per the germline V gene, CDR1 is MNHNY and CDR2 is SVGAGI (reference sequence). Trimming cost V 7 bases and J 0 bases; bases outside gene matches: 8. Study-level results: Repertoire sampling occurred only after the peak T cell response. The number of AZD1222 recipients seropositive at baseline was only 5 to 7. The study found vaccine-associated CD4 TCRs spanning spike, dominant at 160-218 and 743-854.

This sequence originates from an adult who received the AZD1222 COVID-19 vaccine. Here the sequenced sample was peripheral blood, taken 28 days after the second AZD1222 dose. The chain is built from TRBV6-6 and TRBJ1-3; 8 bases map to TRBD1. CDR3 region: CASTSTGVISGNTIYF. The CDR3 DNA follows: TGTGCCAGCACCTCGACAGGGGTTATCTCTGGAAACACCATATATTTT.